These 4 T cell receptor beta chains were all obtained from the same sample, sequenced in a study of OX40 agonist ivuxolimab in advanced cancers. The assay was immunoSEQ multiplex PCR, and TCRdb's table has in-frame clones only and misses some. Here the sample spans almost 45,000 clones, around 90% being singletons. The sequencing here drew on CD4+ or CD8+ T cells sorted from blood, taken in a trial of the OX40 agonist ivuxolimab. The receptors derive from an adult with an advanced solid tumor such as melanoma, head and neck, liver or kidney cancer.

The chain carries TRBV12-5 and TRBJ1-1, with D unresolved. This CDR3 spans 12 amino acids. Germline CDR1 is LGHNT and CDR2 is FRNRAP. V lost 6 bases, J lost 7 bases, and 12 bases lay in between. This chain's CDR3 is CASGSQEIEAFF. Here the CDR3 DNA reads TGTGCTAGTGGATCACAAGAGATTGAAGCTTTCTTT. Combining the CDR3 with reference TRBV12-5 and TRBJ1-1 gives the whole variable domain DARVTQTPRHKVTEMGQEVTMRCQPILGHNTVFWYRQTMMQGLELLAYFRNRAPLDDSGMPKDRFSAEMPDATLATLKIQPSEPRDSAVYFCASGSQEIEAFFGQGTRLTVV.

The J gene is TRBJ1-1, the V gene TRBV29-1; possible D gene TRBD1, 5 bases. CDR1 and CDR2 (germline): SQVTM, ANQGSEA. The CDR3 has 13 amino acids. V lost 7 bases to trimming and J lost 5 bases, with 17 bases between them. The CDR3: CSAGQGPRTEAFF. The CDR3, as DNA: TGCAGCGCTGGGCAGGGCCCCAGGACTGAAGCTTTCTTT.

The chain recombines TRBV7-8 with TRBJ1-3; D is unclear. The CDR3 is made up of 15 amino acids. V was trimmed by 0 bases and J by 0 bases, leaving 6 bases between them. CDR1 is SGHVS and CDR2 is FQNEAQ in the germline V gene. This CDR3 is CASSLAGGSGNTIYF. The CDR3 DNA follows: TGTGCCAGCAGCTTAGCGGGCGGCTCTGGAAACACCATATATTTT.

This rearrangement joins TRBV4-2 to TRBJ1-6; 9 bases match TRBD1. Germline V gene data show CDR1 as LGHNA and CDR2 as YNFKEQ. Trimming at V came to 0 bases and at J to 7 bases, leaving 7 bases not matched to a gene. The CDR3 length is 17 residues. CDR3 residues: CASSQEDPGQGNSPLHF. Written as DNA, the CDR3 is TGTGCCAGCAGCCAAGAGGACCCGGGACAGGGCAATTCACCCCTCCACTTT.